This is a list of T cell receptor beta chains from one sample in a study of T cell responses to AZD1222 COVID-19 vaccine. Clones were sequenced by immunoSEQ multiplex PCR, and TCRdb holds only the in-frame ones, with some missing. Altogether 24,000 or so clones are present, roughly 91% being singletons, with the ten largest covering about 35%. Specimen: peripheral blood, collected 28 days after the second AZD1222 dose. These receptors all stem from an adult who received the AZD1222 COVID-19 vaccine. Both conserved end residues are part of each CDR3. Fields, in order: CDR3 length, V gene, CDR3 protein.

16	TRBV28	CASSLSGTGGDYGYTF
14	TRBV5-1	CASSTLAGSYEQYF
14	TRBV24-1	CATSDFVGRNIQYF
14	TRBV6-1	CASSETLAGNGYTF
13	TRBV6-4	CASSDSPSGPQFF
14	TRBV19	CASSIKLQGRTQYF
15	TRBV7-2	CASSKRQGGGDTQYF
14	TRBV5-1	CASSLGAANNEQFF
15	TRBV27	CASSFWPGGRDGYTF
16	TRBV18	CASSSSGTGLTGELFF
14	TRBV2	CASTRSSGTYEQYF
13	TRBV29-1	CSVTTAVNTEAFF
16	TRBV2	CASSEAWQNGANVLTF
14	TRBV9	CASSLYDQDDEQYF
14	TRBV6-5	CASSSGTANEKLFF
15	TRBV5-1	CATAPGLAGTDTQYF
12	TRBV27	CASSRQGYGYTF
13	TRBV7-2	CASSLSSDYGYTF
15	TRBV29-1	CSVEGGLANTMSQFF
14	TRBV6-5	CASSTGLELNEQFF
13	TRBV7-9	CASSDRQPYEQYF
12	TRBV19	CASSIPLREQYF
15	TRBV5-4	CASSPLPQDSYEQYF
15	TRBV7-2	CASSVSWGSYNEQFF
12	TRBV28	CASSSTGFGYTF
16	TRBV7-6	CASSLAMGARTGELFF
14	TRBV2	CASTMGTEEETQYF
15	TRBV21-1	CASAMKGPCTDTQYF
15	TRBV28	CASSLFGGLNYGYTF
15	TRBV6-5	CASRSKGPLGDEQYF
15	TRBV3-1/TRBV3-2	CASSQDFTANTEAFF
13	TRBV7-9	CASSEQGVGEQYF
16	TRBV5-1	CASSLLGGAAYNEQFF
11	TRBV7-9	CASGINREQYF
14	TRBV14	CASSLLQGSYEQYF
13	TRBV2	CASTGYSNQPQHF
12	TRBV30	CAWSGGNGGYTF
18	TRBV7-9	CASSQPLAGGSSYNEQFF
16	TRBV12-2	CASRLVLGSSYNEQFF
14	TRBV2	CASNLPGSTDTQYF
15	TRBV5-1	CASTGGSGVWDTQYF